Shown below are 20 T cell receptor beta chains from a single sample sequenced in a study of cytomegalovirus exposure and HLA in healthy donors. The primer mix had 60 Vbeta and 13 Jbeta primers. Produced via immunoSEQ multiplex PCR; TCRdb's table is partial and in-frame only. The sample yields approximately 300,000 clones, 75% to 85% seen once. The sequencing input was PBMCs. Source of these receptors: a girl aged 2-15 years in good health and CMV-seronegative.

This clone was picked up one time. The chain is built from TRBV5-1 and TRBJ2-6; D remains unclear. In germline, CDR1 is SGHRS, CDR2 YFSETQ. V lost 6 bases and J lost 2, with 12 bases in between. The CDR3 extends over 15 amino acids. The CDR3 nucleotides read TGCGCCAGCACACTCTCTCTGGCTGGGGCCAACGTCCTGACTTTC. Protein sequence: CASTLSLAGANVLTF.

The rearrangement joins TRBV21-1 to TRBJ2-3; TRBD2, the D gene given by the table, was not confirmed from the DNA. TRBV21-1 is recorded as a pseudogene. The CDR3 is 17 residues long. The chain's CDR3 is CASSYRLAPSRTDTQYF. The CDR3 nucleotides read TGTGCCAGCAGCTACAGACTAGCCCCAAGTCGCACAGATACGCAGTATTTT.

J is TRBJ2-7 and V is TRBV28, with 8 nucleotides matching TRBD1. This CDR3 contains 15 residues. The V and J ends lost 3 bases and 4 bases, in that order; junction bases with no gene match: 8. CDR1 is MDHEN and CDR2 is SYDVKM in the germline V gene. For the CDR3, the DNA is TGTGCCAGCAGTTTCGCGGACAGGGAGTTATACGAGCAGTACTTC. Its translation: CASSFADRELYEQYF.

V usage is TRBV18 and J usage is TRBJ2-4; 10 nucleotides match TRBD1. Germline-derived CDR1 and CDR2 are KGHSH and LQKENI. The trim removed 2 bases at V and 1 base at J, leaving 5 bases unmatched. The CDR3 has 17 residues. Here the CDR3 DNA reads TGTGCCAGCTCACCAGGGACAGGGGTTCGGGCCAAAAACATTCAGTACTTC. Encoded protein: CASSPGTGVRAKNIQYF.

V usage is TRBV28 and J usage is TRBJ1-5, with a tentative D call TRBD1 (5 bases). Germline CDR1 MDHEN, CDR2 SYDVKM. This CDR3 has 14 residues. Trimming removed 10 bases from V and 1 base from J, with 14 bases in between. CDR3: CATKQGGSNQPQHF. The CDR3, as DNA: TGTGCCACAAAGCAGGGTGGGAGCAATCAGCCCCAGCATTTT.

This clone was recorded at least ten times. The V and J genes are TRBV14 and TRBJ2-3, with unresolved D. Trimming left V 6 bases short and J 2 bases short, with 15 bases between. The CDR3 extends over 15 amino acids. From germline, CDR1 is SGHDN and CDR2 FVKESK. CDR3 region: CASSRIHSTTDTQYF. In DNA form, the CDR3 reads TGTGCCAGCAGTCGCATTCACTCAACCACAGATACGCAGTATTTT.

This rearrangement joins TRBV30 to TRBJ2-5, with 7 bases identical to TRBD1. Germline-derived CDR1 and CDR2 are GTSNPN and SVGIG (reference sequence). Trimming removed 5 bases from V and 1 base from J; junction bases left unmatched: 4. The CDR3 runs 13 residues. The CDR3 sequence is CAWSQGTQETQYF. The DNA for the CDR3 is TGTGCCTGGTCACAGGGGACCCAAGAGACCCAGTACTTC.

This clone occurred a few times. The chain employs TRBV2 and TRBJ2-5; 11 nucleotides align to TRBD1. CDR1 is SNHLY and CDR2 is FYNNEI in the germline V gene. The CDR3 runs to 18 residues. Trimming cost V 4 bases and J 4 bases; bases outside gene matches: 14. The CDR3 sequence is CASSGRTGGPGHRETQYF. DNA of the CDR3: TGTGCCAGCAGTGGAAGGACAGGGGGCCCGGGACATCGAGAGACCCAGTACTTC.

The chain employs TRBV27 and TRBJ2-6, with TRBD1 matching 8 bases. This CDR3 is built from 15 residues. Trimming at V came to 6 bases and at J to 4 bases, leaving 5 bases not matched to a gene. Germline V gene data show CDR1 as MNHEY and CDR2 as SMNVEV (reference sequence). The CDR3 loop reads CASSDRGSGANVLTF. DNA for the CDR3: TGTGCCAGCAGCGACAGGGGTTCAGGGGCCAACGTCCTGACTTTC. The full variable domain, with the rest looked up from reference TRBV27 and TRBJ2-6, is EAQVTQNPRYLITVTGKKLTVTCSQNMNHEYMSWYRQDPGLGLRQIYYSMNVEVTDKGDVPEGYKVSRKEKRNFPLILESPSPNQTSLYFCASSDRGSGANVLTFGAGSRLTVL.

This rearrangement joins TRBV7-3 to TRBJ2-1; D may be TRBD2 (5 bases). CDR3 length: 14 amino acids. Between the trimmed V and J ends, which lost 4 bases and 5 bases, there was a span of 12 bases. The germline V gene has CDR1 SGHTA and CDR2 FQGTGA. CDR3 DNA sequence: TGTGCCAGCAGCTACTGGACCGGGAACAATGAGCAGTTCTTC. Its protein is CASSYWTGNNEQFF.

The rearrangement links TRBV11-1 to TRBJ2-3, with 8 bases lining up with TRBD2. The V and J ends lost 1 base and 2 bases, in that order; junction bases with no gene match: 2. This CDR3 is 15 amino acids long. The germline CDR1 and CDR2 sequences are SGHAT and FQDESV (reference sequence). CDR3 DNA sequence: TGTGCCAGCAGCTTAGGAGCGGGGGACACAGATACGCAGTATTTT. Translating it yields CASSLGAGDTDTQYF. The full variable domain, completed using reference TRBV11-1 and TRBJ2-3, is EAEVAQSPRYKITEKSQAVAFWCDPISGHATLYWYRQILGQGPELLVQFQDESVVDDSQLPKDRFSAERLKGVDSTLKIQPAELGDSAMYLCASSLGAGDTDTQYFGPGTRLTVL.

CDR3 in DNA: TGTGCCAGCAGCTTAGGGCAGGGGGCCACGAACACTGAAGCTTTCTTT. Translating it yields CASSLGQGATNTEAFF. The chain is built from TRBV7-9 and TRBJ1-1; 8 bases map to TRBD1. CDR3 length equals 16 residues. The germline V gene encodes CDR1 SEHNR and CDR2 FQNEAQ (reference sequence). V shed 1 base, J shed 1 base, and the junction held 5 bases outside the gene matches.

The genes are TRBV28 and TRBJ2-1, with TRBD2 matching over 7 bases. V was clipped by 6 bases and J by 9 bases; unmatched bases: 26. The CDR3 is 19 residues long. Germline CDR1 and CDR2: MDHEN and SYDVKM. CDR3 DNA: TGTGCCAGCAGCCATAATCCTACCCGCCGAGCGGGAACGTTCGGTGAGCAGTTCTTC. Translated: CASSHNPTRRAGTFGEQFF.

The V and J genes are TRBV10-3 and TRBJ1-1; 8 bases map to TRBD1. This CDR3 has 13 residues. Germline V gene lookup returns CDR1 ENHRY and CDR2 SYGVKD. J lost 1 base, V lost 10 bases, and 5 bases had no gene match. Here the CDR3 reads CASRQGTNTEAFF. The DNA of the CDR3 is TGTGCCAGCCGACAGGGGACGAACACTGAAGCTTTCTTT.

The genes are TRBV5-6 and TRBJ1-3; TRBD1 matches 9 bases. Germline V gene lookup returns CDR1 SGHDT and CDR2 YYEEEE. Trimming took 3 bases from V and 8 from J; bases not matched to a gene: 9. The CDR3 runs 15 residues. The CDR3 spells CASSSLWDRADTIYF. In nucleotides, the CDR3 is TGTGCCAGCAGCTCCCTATGGGACAGGGCGGACACCATATATTTT. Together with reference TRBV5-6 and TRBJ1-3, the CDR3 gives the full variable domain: DAGVTQSPTHLIKTRGQQVTLRCSPKSGHDTVSWYQQALGQGPQFIFQYYEEEERQRGNFPDRFSGHQFPNYSSELNVNALLLGDSALYLCASSSLWDRADTIYFGEGSWLTVV.

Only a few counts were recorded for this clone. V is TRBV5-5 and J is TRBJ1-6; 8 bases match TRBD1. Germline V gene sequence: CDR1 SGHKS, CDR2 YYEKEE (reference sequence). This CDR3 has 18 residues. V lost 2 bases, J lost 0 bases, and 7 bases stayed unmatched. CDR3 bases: TGTGCCAGCAGCTTCAGGACAGGGATACACTCCTATAATTCACCCCTCCACTTT. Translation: CASSFRTGIHSYNSPLHF.

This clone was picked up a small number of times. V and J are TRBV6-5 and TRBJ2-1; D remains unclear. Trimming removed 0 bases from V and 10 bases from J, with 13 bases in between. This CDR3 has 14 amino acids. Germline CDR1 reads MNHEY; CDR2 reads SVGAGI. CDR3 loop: CASSYSTRVAEQFF. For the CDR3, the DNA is TGTGCCAGCAGTTACTCCACCCGCGTTGCGGAGCAGTTCTTC.

This CDR3 reads CASSLGGTSAYEQYF. DNA for the CDR3: TGTGCCAGCAGCTTGGGAGGGACTAGCGCGTACGAGCAGTACTTC. V gene TRBV5-5 combines with J gene TRBJ2-7; 10 bases align to TRBD2. CDR1 is SGHKS, CDR2 YYEKEE, per germline (reference sequence). This CDR3 is 15 amino acids long. V lost 0 bases to trimming and J lost 4 bases; unmatched junction nucleotides: 4.

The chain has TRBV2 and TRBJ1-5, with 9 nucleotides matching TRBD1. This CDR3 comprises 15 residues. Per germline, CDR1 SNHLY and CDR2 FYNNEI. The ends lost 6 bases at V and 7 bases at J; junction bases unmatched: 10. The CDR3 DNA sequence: TGTGCCAGCAGGGGGCCGGGACAGGGAGGACAGCCCCAGCATTTT. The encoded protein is CASRGPGQGGQPQHF.

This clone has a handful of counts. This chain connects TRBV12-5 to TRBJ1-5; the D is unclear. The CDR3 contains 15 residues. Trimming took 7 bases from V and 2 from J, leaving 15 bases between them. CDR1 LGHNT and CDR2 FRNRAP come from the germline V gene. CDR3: CASVLGRDGNQPQHF. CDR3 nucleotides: TGTGCTAGTGTCCTGGGGAGGGATGGCAATCAGCCCCAGCATTTT.